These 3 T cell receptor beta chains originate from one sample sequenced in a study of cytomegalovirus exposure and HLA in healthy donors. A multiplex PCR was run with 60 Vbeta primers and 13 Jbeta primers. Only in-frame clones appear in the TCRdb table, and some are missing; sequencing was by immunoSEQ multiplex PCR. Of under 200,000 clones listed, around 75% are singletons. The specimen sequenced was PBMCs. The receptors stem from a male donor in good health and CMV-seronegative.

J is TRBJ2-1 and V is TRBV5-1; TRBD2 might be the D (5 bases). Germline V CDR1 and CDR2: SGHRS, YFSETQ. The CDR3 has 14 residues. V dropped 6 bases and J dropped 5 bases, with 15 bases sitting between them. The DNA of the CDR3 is TGCGCCAGCAATGAAAGTCCGGGGAACAATGAGCAGTTCTTC. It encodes CASNESPGNNEQFF.

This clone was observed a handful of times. The CDR3 nucleotides read TGCGCCAGCAGCCCGGGGGGAGCCACTGAAGCTTTCTTT. Translating gives CASSPGGATEAFF. The gene calls are TRBV5-1 and TRBJ1-1; a weak D match, TRBD1 (5 bases). Germline V CDR1 and CDR2: SGHRS, YFSETQ. V was pared by 4 bases and J by 4 bases, with 11 bases between. There are 13 residues in the CDR3.

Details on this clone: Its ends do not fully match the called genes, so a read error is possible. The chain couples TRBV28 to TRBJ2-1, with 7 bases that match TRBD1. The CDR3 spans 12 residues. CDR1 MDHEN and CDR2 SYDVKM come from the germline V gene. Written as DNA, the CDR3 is TGTGCCAGCAGTTTATTGGACAGGTTTCTAATCTTC. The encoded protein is CASSLLDRFLIF.